This T cell receptor beta chain was retrieved from a study of shared clonotypes between healthy human individuals. The CDR3 loop spans 17 amino acids. V was cut by 5 bases and J by 1 base, with 17 bases left in between. Germline V gene sequence: CDR1 MNHEY, CDR2 SMNVEV (reference sequence). At deep level, the assay was performed. 200 ng DNA, 30,000 or so T cell genomes, went into each sorted-subset replicate PCR. The table came from immunoSEQ multiplex PCR; TCRdb's copy has only in-frame clones and leaves some out. The sample lists roughly 1,800,000 clones, about 95% occurring once. In the naive CD8 group, cells lacked CD45RO and were positively selected for CCR7, so terminally differentiated effector memory CD45RA+ cells were left out.

The receptor was derived from a man aged 18 to 29 in good health. The source material was naive CD8+ T cells sorted from blood. J is TRBJ2-2 and V is TRBV27, with D tentatively TRBD1 or TRBD2 (5 bases each). The CDR3 loop reads CASSIYWDDLNTGELFF. CDR3 coding DNA: TGTGCCAGCAGTATATATTGGGACGATTTGAACACCGGGGAGCTGTTTTTT.